The next 15 T cell receptor beta chains were all read from a single sample in a study of PD-L1 blockade in urothelial cancer. Described time point: peripheral blood 6 weeks after treatment start. Profiling relied on immunoSEQ multiplex PCR, and the TCRdb table lists in-frame clones only, not all of them. The table shows around 48,000 clones, with approximately 83% occurring only once. The sample here was PBMCs, taken around atezolizumab (anti-PD-L1) treatment. These receptors came from a man in his fifties or sixties with urothelial cancer.

The chain is built from TRBV7-2 and TRBJ1-2; TRBD1 matches at 9 bases. Germline V CDR1 and CDR2: SGHTA, FQGNSA. J was trimmed by 7 bases and V by 2 bases; bases with no gene match: 8. CDR3 length equals 15 residues. CDR3 DNA: TGTGCCAGCAGCTTATCGACAGGGGGGGTAGTTGGCTACACCTTC. Encoded protein: CASSLSTGGVVGYTF.

V gene TRBV9 combines with J gene TRBJ2-5; D may be TRBD1 (5 bases). This CDR3 spans 13 amino acids. Per germline, CDR1 SGDLS and CDR2 YYNGEE. V was trimmed by 0 bases and J by 5 bases, leaving 8 bases between them. The CDR3 here is CASSVGAGETQYF. The CDR3 DNA follows: TGTGCCAGCAGCGTAGGAGCAGGGGAGACCCAGTACTTC.

The V gene is TRBV6-6, the J gene TRBJ1-6; D unresolved. V was cut by 6 bases and J by 8 bases, with 14 bases left in between. CDR1 and CDR2 from the germline V gene are MNHNY and SVGAGI (reference sequence). This CDR3 has 14 amino acids. CDR3 sequence reads: CASSYGNRDSPLHF. For the CDR3, the DNA is TGTGCCAGCAGCTACGGCAATCGGGATTCACCCCTCCACTTT.

The rearrangement uses TRBV27 and TRBJ2-5, with D maybe TRBD2 (7 bases). With 8 bases removed from V and 5 bases from J, the gap between germline ends came to 21 bases. This CDR3 is 15 amino acids long. Germline V lookup: CDR1 MNHEY, CDR2 SMNVEV (reference sequence). CDR3 in amino acids: CASAPRAGDRETQYF. The CDR3 bases are TGTGCCAGCGCCCCCCGGGCGGGAGACAGGGAGACCCAGTACTTC.

V gene TRBV18 combines with J gene TRBJ1-6; TRBD1 matches at 7 bases. V was pared by 4 bases and J by 4 bases, with 1 base of the junction left unmatched. This CDR3 comprises 14 residues. Germline V gene sequence: CDR1 KGHSH, CDR2 LQKENI. The CDR3 sequence is CASSRDSYNSPLHF. The DNA for the CDR3 is TGTGCCAGCTCACGGGACAGTTATAATTCACCCCTCCACTTT.

J is TRBJ2-1 and V is TRBV18; tentative D call: TRBD2 (5 bases). The V and J ends lost 6 bases and 6 bases respectively, with 21 bases between them. CDR1 and CDR2 from the germline V gene are KGHSH and LQKENI. This CDR3 is 16 amino acids long. The chain's CDR3 is CASSSRGISDPNEQFF. CDR3 DNA sequence: TGTGCCAGCTCCTCCCGGGGAATCTCGGACCCCAATGAGCAGTTCTTC.

The V and J genes are TRBV6-6 and TRBJ1-1, with D possibly being TRBD1 (6 bases). CDR3 size: 13 residues. V was trimmed by 2 bases and J by 4 bases, leaving 8 bases between them. CDR1 is MNHNY, CDR2 SVGAGI, per germline (reference sequence). The CDR3 coding sequence is TGTGCCAGCAGTTACGACAGGTCCACTGAAGCTTTCTTT. It translates to CASSYDRSTEAFF.

The chain is built from TRBV5-1 and TRBJ2-7; 10 positions agree with TRBD2. V trimming: 4 bases; J trimming: 4 bases; junction bases outside the gene matches: 8. The CDR3 runs to 15 residues. Germline V gives CDR1 SGHRS, CDR2 YFSETQ. CDR3 sequence: CASSGRGTSVYEQYF. The DNA of the CDR3 is TGCGCCAGCAGCGGGCGGGGGACTAGCGTTTACGAGCAGTACTTC.

This CDR3 reads CASSLRGGPRGEQYF. CDR3 nucleotide sequence: TGTGCCAGCAGTCTCCGGGGGGGCCCTCGTGGCGAGCAGTACTTC. V and J are TRBV5-4 and TRBJ2-7; 8 bases fit TRBD2. The germline V gene encodes CDR1 SGHNT and CDR2 YYREEE (reference sequence). CDR3 length equals 15 residues. The J segment lost 6 bases and the V segment lost 5 bases, leaving 13 bases of the junction unmatched. The entire variable domain, with the rest obtained from reference TRBV5-4 and TRBJ2-7, is as follows: ETGVTQSPTHLIKTRGQQVTLRCSSQSGHNTVSWYQQALGQGPQFIFQYYREEENGRGNFPPRFSGLQFPNYSSELNVNALELDDSALYLCASSLRGGPRGEQYFGPGTRLTVT.

The chain uses TRBV11-2 and TRBJ2-1, with D possibly TRBD2 on 6 matching bases. From germline, CDR1 is SGHAT and CDR2 FQNNGV. V was clipped by 1 base and J by 2 bases, with 9 bases between them. CDR3 length: 15 amino acids. This CDR3 is CASSLGRGPYNEQFF. In DNA, the CDR3 is TGTGCCAGCAGCTTAGGGCGGGGACCCTACAATGAGCAGTTCTTC.

The chain employs TRBV6-5 and TRBJ1-2; TRBD1 matches 7 bases. The CDR3 extends over 14 amino acids. Germline values: CDR1 MNHEY, CDR2 SVGAGI. The J segment lost 2 bases and the V segment lost 10 bases, leaving 10 bases of the junction unmatched. The CDR3 is CATLKGGSNYGYTF. The CDR3 DNA follows: TGTGCCACTCTCAAAGGGGGCTCCAACTATGGCTACACCTTC.

This clone has a handful of counts. The chain carries TRBV7-9 and TRBJ1-1, with 8 nucleotides matching TRBD1. The CDR3 contains 14 residues. Germline CDR1 and CDR2: SEHNR and FQNEAQ (reference sequence). The V segment lost 3 bases and the J segment 2 bases; nucleotides outside the gene matches: 2. The CDR3 DNA is TGTGCCAGCAGCTTTCAGGGGGCCAACACTGAAGCTTTCTTT. Its protein is CASSFQGANTEAFF.

The V call is TRBV19, the J call TRBJ2-3; D may be TRBD1 (5 bases). CDR1 and CDR2 (germline): LNHDA, SQIVND (reference sequence). V was cut by 5 bases and J by 2 bases, with 17 bases left in between. The CDR3 consists of 16 residues. This CDR3 reads CASSGSVSRATDTQYF. In DNA, the CDR3 is TGTGCCAGTAGTGGTAGTGTGTCCAGGGCCACAGATACGCAGTATTTT.

This clone rates as medium-sized (0.01 to 0.1%). V is TRBV29-1 and J is TRBJ2-1; 8 positions match TRBD1. Losses at the gene ends were 3 bases for V and 4 bases for J; bases not matched to a gene: 5. The CDR3 runs to 14 residues. Germline V gene data show CDR1 as SQVTM and CDR2 as ANQGSEA. The CDR3, as DNA: TGCAGCGTTGACAGGGGGCAGAGGTACAATGAGCAGTTCTTC. Amino acids: CSVDRGQRYNEQFF.

This chain uses TRBV6-6 with TRBJ2-7; 8 positions match TRBD1. The CDR3 runs to 15 residues. CDR1 is MNHNY and CDR2 is SVGAGI in the germline V gene (reference sequence). V gave up 4 bases and J gave up 2 bases; unmatched junction bases: 7. The CDR3, as DNA: TGTGCCAGCAGTTTCCCGGGACAGGAAACCTACGAGCAGTACTTC. This sequence encodes CASSFPGQETYEQYF.